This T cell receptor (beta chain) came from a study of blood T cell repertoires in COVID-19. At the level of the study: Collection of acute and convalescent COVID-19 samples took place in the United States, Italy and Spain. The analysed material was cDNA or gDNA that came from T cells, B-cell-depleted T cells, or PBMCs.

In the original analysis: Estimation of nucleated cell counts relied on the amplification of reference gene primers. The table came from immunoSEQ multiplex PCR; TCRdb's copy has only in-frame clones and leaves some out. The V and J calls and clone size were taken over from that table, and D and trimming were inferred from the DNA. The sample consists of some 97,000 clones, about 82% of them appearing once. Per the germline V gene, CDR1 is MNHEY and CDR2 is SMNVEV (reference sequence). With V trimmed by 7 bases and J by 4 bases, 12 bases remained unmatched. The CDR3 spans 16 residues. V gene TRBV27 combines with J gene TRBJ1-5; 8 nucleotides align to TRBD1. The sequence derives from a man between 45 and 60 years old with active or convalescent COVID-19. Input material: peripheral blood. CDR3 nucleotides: TGTGCCAGCAAGCTCTCGGCAGGGGGCTTAAATCAGCCCCAGCATTTT. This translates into CASKLSAGGLNQPQHF.